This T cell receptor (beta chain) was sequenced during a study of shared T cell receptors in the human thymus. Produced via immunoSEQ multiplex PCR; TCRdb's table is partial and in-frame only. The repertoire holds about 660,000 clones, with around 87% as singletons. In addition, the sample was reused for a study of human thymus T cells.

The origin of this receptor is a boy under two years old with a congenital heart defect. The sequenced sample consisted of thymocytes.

The CDR3 loop is CATSRAKRDGADSSYEQYF. DNA of the CDR3: TGTGCCACCAGCAGAGCGAAGAGGGATGGAGCGGACAGCTCCTACGAGCAGTACTTC. This chain connects TRBV15 to TRBJ2-7; D might be TRBD1 (6 bases). CDR1 and CDR2 (germline): LNHNV, YYDKDF (reference sequence). The length of the CDR3 is 19 residues. V was shortened by 1 base and J by 0 bases, with 22 bases between the two germline ends.